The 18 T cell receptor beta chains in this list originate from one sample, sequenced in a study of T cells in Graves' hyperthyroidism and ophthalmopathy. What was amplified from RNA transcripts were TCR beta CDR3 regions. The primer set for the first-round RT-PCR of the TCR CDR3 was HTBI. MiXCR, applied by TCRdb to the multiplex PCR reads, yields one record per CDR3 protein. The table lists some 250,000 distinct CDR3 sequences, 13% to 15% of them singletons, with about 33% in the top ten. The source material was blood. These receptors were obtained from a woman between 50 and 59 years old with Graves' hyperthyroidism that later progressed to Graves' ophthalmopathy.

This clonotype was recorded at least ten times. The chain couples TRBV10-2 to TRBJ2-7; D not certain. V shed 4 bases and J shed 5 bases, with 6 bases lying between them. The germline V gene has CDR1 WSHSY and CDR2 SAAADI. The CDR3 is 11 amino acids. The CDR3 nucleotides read TGCGCCAGCAGTGCCCCCCACGAGCAGTACTTC. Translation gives CASSAPHEQYF.

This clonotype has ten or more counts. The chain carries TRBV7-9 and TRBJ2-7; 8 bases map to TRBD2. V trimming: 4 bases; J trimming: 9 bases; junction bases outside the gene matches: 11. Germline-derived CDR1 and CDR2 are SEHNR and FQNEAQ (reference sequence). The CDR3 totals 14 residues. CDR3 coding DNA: TGTGCCAGCAGCTCTAGCGGGCTCCCTTGGGTGCAGTACTTC. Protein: CASSSSGLPWVQYF.

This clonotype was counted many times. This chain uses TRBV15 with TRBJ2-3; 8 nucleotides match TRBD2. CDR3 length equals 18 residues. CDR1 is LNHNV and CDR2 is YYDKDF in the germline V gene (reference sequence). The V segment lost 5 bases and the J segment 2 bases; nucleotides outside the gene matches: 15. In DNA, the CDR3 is TGTGCCACCAGCGGAAAGCCGACTAGCGTATCACCCACAGATACGCAGTATTTT. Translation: CATSGKPTSVSPTDTQYF. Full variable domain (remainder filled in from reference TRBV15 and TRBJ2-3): DAMVIQNPRYQVTQFGKPVTLSCSQTLNHNVMYWYQQKSSQAPKLLFHYYDKDFNNEADTPDNFQSRRPNTSFCFLDIRSPGLGDTAMYLCATSGKPTSVSPTDTQYFGPGTRLTVL.

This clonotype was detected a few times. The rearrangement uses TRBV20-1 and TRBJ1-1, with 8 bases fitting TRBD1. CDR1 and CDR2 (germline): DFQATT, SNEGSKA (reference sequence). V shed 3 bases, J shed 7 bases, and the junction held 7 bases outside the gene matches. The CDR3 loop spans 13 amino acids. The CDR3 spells CSASVRQGYEAFF. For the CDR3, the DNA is TGCAGTGCTAGTGTCAGACAGGGGTATGAAGCTTTCTTT.

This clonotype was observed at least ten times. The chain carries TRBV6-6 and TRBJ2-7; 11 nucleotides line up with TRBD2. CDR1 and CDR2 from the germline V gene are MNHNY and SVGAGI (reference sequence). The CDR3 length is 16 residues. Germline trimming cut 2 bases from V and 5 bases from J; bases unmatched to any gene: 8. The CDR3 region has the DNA TGTGCCAGCAGTTACCTTACTAGCGGGAGTAGCCACGAGCAGTACTTC. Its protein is CASSYLTSGSSHEQYF.

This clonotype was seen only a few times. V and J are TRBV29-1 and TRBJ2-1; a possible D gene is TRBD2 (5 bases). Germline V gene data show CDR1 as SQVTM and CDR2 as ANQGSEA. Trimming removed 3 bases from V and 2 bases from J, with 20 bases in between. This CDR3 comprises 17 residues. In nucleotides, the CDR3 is TGCAGCGTTGATGGCGGGTTAACTAGTTTCGCCTACAATGAGCAGTTCTTC. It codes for CSVDGGLTSFAYNEQFF.

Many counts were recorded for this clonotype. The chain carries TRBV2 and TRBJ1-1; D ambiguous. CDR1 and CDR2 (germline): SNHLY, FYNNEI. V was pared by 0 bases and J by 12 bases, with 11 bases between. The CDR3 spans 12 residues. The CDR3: CASSEARLGTFF. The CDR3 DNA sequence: TGTGCCAGCAGTGAAGCGCGGCTAGGAACTTTCTTT.

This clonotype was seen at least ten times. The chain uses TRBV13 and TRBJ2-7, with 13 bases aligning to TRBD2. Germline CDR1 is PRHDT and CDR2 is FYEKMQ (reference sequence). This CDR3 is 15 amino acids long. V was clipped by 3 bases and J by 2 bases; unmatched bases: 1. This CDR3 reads CASSFGLAGAYEQYF. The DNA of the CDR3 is TGTGCCAGCAGCTTCGGACTAGCGGGGGCCTACGAGCAGTACTTC.

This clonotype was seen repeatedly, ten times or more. The CDR3 sequence: CASSESFYGYTF. CDR3 bases: TGTGCCAGCAGTGAGTCTTTCTATGGCTACACCTTC. The chain uses TRBV2 and TRBJ1-2, with no clear D. This CDR3 region has 12 residues. Germline CDR1 SNHLY, CDR2 FYNNEI. Trimming cost V 3 bases and J 4 bases, with 6 bases left between them.

As DNA, the CDR3 is TGTGCCAGCTCACCAGACAAAGGTCAAAACACCATATATTTT. Translated: CASSPDKGQNTIYF. This chain links TRBV18 with TRBJ1-3; D call uncertain. Trimming removed 2 bases from V and 6 bases from J, with 11 bases in between. Germline-derived CDR1 and CDR2 are KGHSH and LQKENI. The CDR3 is made up of 14 amino acids.

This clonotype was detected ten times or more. In DNA form, the CDR3 reads TGTGCCAGCAGCCAAGGGGCAGGGCCTGGAAACGAGCAGTACTTC. Translation: CASSQGAGPGNEQYF. The V and J genes are TRBV3-1 and TRBJ2-7, with D perhaps matching TRBD1 (5 bases). The CDR3 sequence is 15 residues long. CDR1 and CDR2 (germline): LGHDT, YNNKEL (reference sequence). The V and J ends lost 1 base and 5 bases respectively, with 15 bases between them.

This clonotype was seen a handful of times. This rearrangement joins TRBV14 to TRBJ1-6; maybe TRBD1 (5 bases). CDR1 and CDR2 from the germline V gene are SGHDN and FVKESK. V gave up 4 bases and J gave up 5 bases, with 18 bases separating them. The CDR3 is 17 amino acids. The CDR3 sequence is CASSLEGARRDNSPLHF. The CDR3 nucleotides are TGTGCCAGCAGCCTTGAAGGGGCCCGAAGGGATAATTCACCCCTCCACTTT.

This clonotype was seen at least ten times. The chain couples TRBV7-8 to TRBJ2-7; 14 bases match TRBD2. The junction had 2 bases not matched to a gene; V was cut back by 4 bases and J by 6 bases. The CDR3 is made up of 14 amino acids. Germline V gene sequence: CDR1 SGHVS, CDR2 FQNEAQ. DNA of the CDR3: TGTGCCAGCAGCTGGACTAGCGGGAGGCTCGAGCAGTACTTC. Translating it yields CASSWTSGRLEQYF.

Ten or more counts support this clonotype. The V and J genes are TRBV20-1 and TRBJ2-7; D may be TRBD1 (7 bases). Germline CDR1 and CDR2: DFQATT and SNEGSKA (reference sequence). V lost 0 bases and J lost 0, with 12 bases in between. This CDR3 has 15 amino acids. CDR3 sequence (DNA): TGCAGTGCTAGAGAGACAGGGAGGATCTCCTACGAGCAGTACTTC. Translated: CSARETGRISYEQYF.

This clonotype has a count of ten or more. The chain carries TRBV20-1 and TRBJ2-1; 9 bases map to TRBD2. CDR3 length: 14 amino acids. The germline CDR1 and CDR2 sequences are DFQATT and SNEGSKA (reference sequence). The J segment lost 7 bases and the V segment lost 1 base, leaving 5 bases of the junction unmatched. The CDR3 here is CSARAGTSKNEQFF. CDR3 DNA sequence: TGCAGTGCTAGAGCAGGGACTAGCAAGAATGAGCAGTTCTTC.

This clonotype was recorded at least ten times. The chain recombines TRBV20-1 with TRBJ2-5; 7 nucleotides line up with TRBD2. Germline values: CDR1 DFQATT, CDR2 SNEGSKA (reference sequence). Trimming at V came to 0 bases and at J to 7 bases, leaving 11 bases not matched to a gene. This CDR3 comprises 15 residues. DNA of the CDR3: TGCAGTGCTAGAGACCGCGGGAGAGCGTTGGTGACCCAGTACTTC. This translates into CSARDRGRALVTQYF.

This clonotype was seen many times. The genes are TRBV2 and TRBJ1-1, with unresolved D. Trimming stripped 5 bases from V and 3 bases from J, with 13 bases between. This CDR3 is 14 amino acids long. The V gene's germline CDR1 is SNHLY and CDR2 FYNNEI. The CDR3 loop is CASSPPGLDTEAFF. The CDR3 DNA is TGTGCCAGCAGTCCACCTGGACTGGACACTGAAGCTTTCTTT. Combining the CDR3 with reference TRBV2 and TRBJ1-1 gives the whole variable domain EPEVTQTPSHQVTQMGQEVILRCVPISNHLYFYWYRQILGQKVEFLVSFYNNEISEKSEIFDDQFSVERPDGSNFTLKIRSTKLEDSAMYFCASSPPGLDTEAFFGQGTRLTVV.

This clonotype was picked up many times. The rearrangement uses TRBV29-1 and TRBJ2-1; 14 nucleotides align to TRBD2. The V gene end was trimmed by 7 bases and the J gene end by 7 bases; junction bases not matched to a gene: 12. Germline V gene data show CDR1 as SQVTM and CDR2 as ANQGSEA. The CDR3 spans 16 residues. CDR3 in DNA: TGCAGCGCCTCGTTAGTCGGGACTAGCGGGAGTAATGAGCAGTTCTTC. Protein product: CSASLVGTSGSNEQFF.